The next 5 T cell receptor beta chains were all read from a single sample in a study of cytomegalovirus exposure and HLA in healthy donors. A multiplex PCR was run with 60 Vbeta primers and 13 Jbeta primers. Measured with immunoSEQ multiplex PCR; TCRdb has only the in-frame clones, and not every one. In the table there are about 98,000 clones, 70% of which are singletons. Sequencing used PBMCs. These receptors were collected from a man aged 50 to 59 in good health and CMV-seronegative.

V is TRBV4-1 and J is TRBJ2-3; 9 bases are a match to TRBD1. CDR1 is MGHRA and CDR2 is YSYEKL in the germline V gene. The CDR3 is 15 amino acids. Trimming at V came to 1 base and at J to 4 bases, leaving 3 bases not matched to a gene. CDR3 loop: CASSQGGQGADTQYF. CDR3 sequence (DNA): TGCGCCAGCAGCCAAGGGGGACAGGGAGCAGATACGCAGTATTTT.

The V call is TRBV30, the J call TRBJ1-1; 7 nucleotides agree with TRBD1. Germline CDR1 is GTSNPN and CDR2 is SVGIG (reference sequence). Trimming cost V 5 bases and J 2 bases; bases outside gene matches: 5. The CDR3 is 13 residues long. CDR3 nucleotides: TGTGCCTGGGGTCGACAGGGTAACACTGAAGCTTTCTTT. Amino acid sequence: CAWGRQGNTEAFF.

The chain recombines TRBV7-9 with TRBJ2-7; D is perhaps TRBD2 (6 bases). The germline V and J ends were trimmed by 4 bases and 12 bases, with 13 bases remaining between them. From germline, CDR1 is SEHNR and CDR2 FQNEAQ (reference sequence). The CDR3 is 11 residues long. The CDR3 is CASSSDYQGYF. CDR3 in DNA: TGTGCCAGCAGCTCGGACTATCAGGGGTACTTC.

This clone showed up just a few times. The chain has TRBV14 and TRBJ2-2; 10 bases align to TRBD1. In germline, CDR1 is SGHDN, CDR2 FVKESK. With V trimmed by 0 bases and J by 6 bases, 4 bases remained unmatched. The CDR3 spans 16 residues. CDR3 sequence: CASSQDATGGSGELFF. The CDR3 coding sequence is TGTGCCAGCAGCCAAGATGCGACAGGGGGCTCCGGGGAGCTGTTTTTT. The variable domain in full, with the rest retrieved from reference TRBV14 and TRBJ2-2, is EAGVTQFPSHSVIEKGQTVTLRCDPISGHDNLYWYRRVMGKEIKFLLHFVKESKQDESGMPNNRFLAERTGGTYSTLKVQPAELEDSGVYFCASSQDATGGSGELFFGEGSRLTVL.

This chain connects TRBV7-2 to TRBJ1-2, with TRBD1 matching over 7 bases. This CDR3 comprises 15 residues. V lost 0 bases and J lost 2; bases outside the gene matches: 3. CDR1 SGHTA and CDR2 FQGNSA come from the germline V gene. CDR3 coding DNA: TGTGCCAGCAGCTTAGCAGGGGGCGCAAACTATGGCTACACCTTC. Encoded protein: CASSLAGGANYGYTF.